A single sample gave rise to the 21 T cell receptor beta chains below, sequenced in a study of T cell repertoires in ileal Crohn's disease. Sequenced by immunoSEQ multiplex PCR; TCRdb stores in-frame clones only, minus some. The data hold some 15,000 clones, with 65% to 80% observed a single time. Described time point: neoterminal ileum biopsy at postoperative endoscopy, about 6 months after surgery. Sample: ileal tissue. The receptors were sampled from an adult with Crohn's disease.

The chain uses TRBV7-9 and TRBJ2-1; 11 bases are a match to TRBD2. CDR1 SEHNR and CDR2 FQNEAQ come from the germline V gene (reference sequence). V was pared by 1 base and J by 0 bases, with 8 bases of the junction left unmatched. The length of the CDR3 is 19 residues. The CDR3, as DNA: TGTGCCAGCAGCTTAGAGCGACTAGCGGGAAAAAGCTCCTACAATGAGCAGTTCTTC. Translating it yields CASSLERLAGKSSYNEQFF.

By proportion, this clone is medium-sized (0.01 to 0.1%). The chain uses TRBV19 and TRBJ1-5; possibly TRBD1 for D (6 bases). Trimming pared 5 bases from V and 11 bases from J, leaving 13 bases between. This CDR3 has 12 amino acids. Per germline, CDR1 LNHDA and CDR2 SQIVND (reference sequence). The CDR3 DNA reads as TGTGCCAGTAGTGAGCCCAGGGGTTCCCAGCATTTT. It is translated as CASSEPRGSQHF.

The genes are TRBV30 and TRBJ1-5, with 7 bases fitting TRBD1. Germline loops: CDR1 GTSNPN, CDR2 SVGIG (reference sequence). CDR3 length equals 14 residues. V lost 3 bases, J lost 2 bases, and 4 bases stayed unmatched. As DNA, the CDR3 is TGTGCCTGGAGGGACCAGGGGGGCAATCAGCCCCAGCATTTT. Translated: CAWRDQGGNQPQHF. The variable domain in full, with the rest retrieved from reference TRBV30 and TRBJ1-5, is SQTIHQWPATLVQPVGSPLSLECTVEGTSNPNLYWYRQAAGRGLQLLFYSVGIGQISSEVPQNLSASRPQDRQFILSSKKLLLSDSGFYLCAWRDQGGNQPQHFGDGTRLSIL.

This chain joins TRBV30 and TRBJ1-3; D ambiguous. V was shortened by 0 bases and J by 2 bases, with 8 bases between the two germline ends. CDR1 is GTSNPN, CDR2 SVGIG, per germline (reference sequence). The CDR3 length is 14 residues. CDR3 sequence reads: CAWSVSGPGNTIYF. In DNA, the CDR3 is TGTGCCTGGAGTGTATCCGGGCCTGGAAACACCATATATTTT.

V and J are TRBV5-1 and TRBJ2-1, with D possibly being TRBD2 (6 bases). The CDR3 runs to 13 residues. The V gene's germline CDR1 is SGHRS and CDR2 YFSETQ. V lost 3 bases and J 13 bases, leaving 17 bases between the germline ends. The CDR3 DNA reads TGCGCCAGCAGCTCCCAAAGCGGGTCGTCACAGTTCTTC. It translates to CASSSQSGSSQFF.

The chain couples TRBV6-1 to TRBJ2-7, with 10 nucleotides matching TRBD1. Germline V lookup: CDR1 MNHNS, CDR2 SASEGT. Unmatched junction bases numbered 10, after V lost 5 bases and J lost 6 bases. The CDR3 loop spans 15 amino acids. DNA of the CDR3: TGTGCCAGCAGTTTCCAGACAGGGGGCGTTTTCGAGCAGTACTTC. Translated: CASSFQTGGVFEQYF.

The V gene is TRBV30, the J gene TRBJ2-7, with 8 nucleotides matching TRBD1. The junction had 10 bases not matched to a gene; V was cut back by 4 bases and J by 2 bases. This CDR3 spans 15 amino acids. Germline V gene sequence: CDR1 GTSNPN, CDR2 SVGIG (reference sequence). The CDR3, as DNA: TGTGCCTGGACGAAAGGGGCAGGGGGCCCCTACGAGCAGTACTTC. This gives the protein CAWTKGAGGPYEQYF.

V and J are TRBV7-9 and TRBJ1-5; D may be TRBD1 (6 bases). Trimming stripped 1 base from V and 5 bases from J, with 15 bases between. The V gene's germline CDR1 is SEHNR and CDR2 FQNEAQ (reference sequence). The CDR3 loop spans 16 amino acids. The CDR3 DNA sequence: TGTGCCAGCAGCTTAGAAGGCGGCAGGGGTCATCAGCCCCAGCATTTT. This gives the protein CASSLEGGRGHQPQHF. The whole variable domain, remainder taken from reference TRBV7-9 and TRBJ1-5, is DTGVSQNPRHKITKRGQNVTFRCDPISEHNRLYWYRQTLGQGPEFLTYFQNEAQLEKSRLLSDRFSAERPKGSFSTLEIQRTEQGDSAMYLCASSLEGGRGHQPQHFGDGTRLSIL.

The chain has TRBV18 and TRBJ2-7, with 12 bases fitting TRBD1. CDR3 length: 17 residues. The germline CDR1 and CDR2 sequences are KGHSH and LQKENI. Trimming removed 2 bases from V and 6 bases from J; junction bases left unmatched: 11. The CDR3 is CASSPDRAGTGGVEQYF. DNA for the CDR3: TGTGCCAGCTCACCAGATCGGGCCGGGACAGGGGGCGTCGAGCAGTACTTC.

This chain joins TRBV7-8 and TRBJ2-7; 7 nucleotides agree with TRBD1. The CDR3 is made up of 14 amino acids. CDR1 SGHVS and CDR2 FQNEAQ come from the germline V gene. The J segment lost 2 bases and the V segment lost 3 bases, leaving 4 bases of the junction unmatched. Here the CDR3 reads CASSFQTGPYEQYF. DNA for the CDR3: TGTGCCAGCAGCTTTCAGACAGGGCCCTACGAGCAGTACTTC.

The sample holds one count of this clone. The DNA of the CDR3 is TGCGCCAGCAGTGTTCAGGGAGTCAATGAGCAGTTCTTC. Protein product: CASSVQGVNEQFF. The V gene is TRBV10-1, the J gene TRBJ2-1; D is tentatively TRBD1 or TRBD2 (5 bases each). Germline assignment: CDR1 WNHNN and CDR2 SYGVQD (reference sequence). V lost 4 bases to trimming and J lost 6 bases, with 10 bases between them. This CDR3 is built from 13 residues.

V gene TRBV5-4 combines with J gene TRBJ2-5; TRBD1 matches at 7 bases. Germline CDR1 SGHNT, CDR2 YYREEE (reference sequence). V trimming: 3 bases; J trimming: 7 bases; junction bases outside the gene matches: 6. The CDR3 contains 13 residues. The CDR3 bases are TGTGCCAGCAGCTCCGGACAGGAGCGGACCCAGTACTTC. This translates into CASSSGQERTQYF.

The sample holds a few counts of this clone. The chain is built from TRBV11-2 and TRBJ1-2; D is unclear. Germline CDR1 is SGHAT and CDR2 is FQNNGV. V was pared by 6 bases and J by 3 bases, with 14 bases between. The CDR3 spans 14 residues. CDR3 protein: CASSPGPQYYGYTF. The CDR3 nucleotides read TGTGCCAGCAGTCCCGGCCCGCAGTACTATGGCTACACCTTC.

The chain couples TRBV15 to TRBJ2-3; 9 bases align to TRBD2. The trim removed 0 bases at V and 7 bases at J, leaving 5 bases unmatched. The CDR3 is made up of 15 amino acids. CDR1 and CDR2 (germline): LNHNV, YYDKDF (reference sequence). Here the CDR3 reads CATSRDLAGIHTQYF. For the CDR3, the DNA is TGTGCCACCAGCAGAGATCTAGCGGGAATCCATACGCAGTATTTT.

The chain couples TRBV10-2 to TRBJ1-4, with D unresolved. Per the germline V gene, CDR1 is WSHSY and CDR2 is SAAADI. This CDR3 has 15 amino acids. The V end was cut by 3 bases, the J end by 5 bases, with 13 bases between. CDR3 residues: CASSDGAAPNEKLFF. DNA for the CDR3: TGCGCCAGCAGTGATGGTGCTGCTCCGAATGAAAAACTGTTTTTT.

The rearrangement links TRBV5-4 to TRBJ1-6; maybe TRBD1 (5 bases). Trimming left V 4 bases short and J 13 bases short, with 18 bases between. The CDR3 contains 14 residues. The germline gives CDR1 SGHNT, CDR2 YYREEE (reference sequence). This CDR3 is CASSLGPTLRPLHF. In DNA form, the CDR3 reads TGTGCCAGCAGCCTGGGACCGACGTTGCGTCCCCTCCACTTT. The full variable domain, its missing parts supplied by reference TRBV5-4 and TRBJ1-6, is ETGVTQSPTHLIKTRGQQVTLRCSSQSGHNTVSWYQQALGQGPQFIFQYYREEENGRGNFPPRFSGLQFPNYSSELNVNALELDDSALYLCASSLGPTLRPLHFGNGTRLTVT.

V gene TRBV27 combines with J gene TRBJ2-5, with 16 bases fitting TRBD2. V was pared by 9 bases and J by 4 bases, with 5 bases of the junction left unmatched. The germline V gene encodes CDR1 MNHEY and CDR2 SMNVEV (reference sequence). The CDR3 consists of 15 residues. CDR3 sequence (DNA): TGTGCCAGTAGGGGACTAGCGGGGGGGATAGAGACCCAGTACTTC. This codes for CASRGLAGGIETQYF.

The CDR3 coding sequence is TGCAGCGTTGAAGATCGTCAGAGCTCCTACAATGAGCAGTTCTTC. Its protein product is CSVEDRQSSYNEQFF. The V and J genes are TRBV29-1 and TRBJ2-1; D remains ambiguous. The CDR3 extends over 15 amino acids. The V and J ends lost 0 bases and 0 bases respectively, with 9 bases between them. Germline V gene lookup returns CDR1 SQVTM and CDR2 ANQGSEA.

This sequence joins TRBV5-5 and TRBJ1-4; D gene unclear. Germline V gene sequence: CDR1 SGHKS, CDR2 YYEKEE (reference sequence). V gave up 2 bases and J gave up 8 bases, with 13 bases separating them. The CDR3 totals 14 residues. The CDR3 nucleotides read TGTGCCAGCAGCTTCGGTAGGTTGGAGGAAAAACTGTTTTTT. Translating it yields CASSFGRLEEKLFF.

This chain links TRBV5-6 with TRBJ2-5; 9 nucleotides match TRBD1. This CDR3 has 14 amino acids. Per germline, CDR1 SGHDT and CDR2 YYEEEE. J was trimmed by 5 bases and V by 3 bases; bases with no gene match: 5. The DNA for the CDR3 is TGTGCCAGCAGCTCGACAGGGGGTAGGGAGACCCAGTACTTC. Its protein product is CASSSTGGRETQYF.

This clone was observed once. The chain joins TRBV5-4 to TRBJ2-2, with TRBD2 matching over 9 bases. The CDR3 spans 16 residues. After removal of 2 bases from V and 6 bases from J, the junction contained 8 bases not matched to a gene. Germline V gives CDR1 SGHNT, CDR2 YYREEE (reference sequence). The CDR3 region is CASSLYGTSRAGELFF. The DNA for the CDR3 is TGTGCCAGCAGCTTATACGGGACTAGCAGGGCCGGGGAGCTGTTTTTT.